The entry below gives a single TCR beta chain sequence along with its context. The CDR3 runs to 16 residues. Germline CDR1 reads SGDLS; CDR2 reads YYNGEE. V was shortened by 0 bases and J by 2 bases, with 11 bases between the two germline ends. TCRdb re-analysed the RT-PCR reads in MiXCR, keeping a single row per CDR3 protein. The profile shows hundreds of thousands of distinct CDR3 sequences, 13% to 15% of them singletons. The rearrangement joins TRBV9 to TRBJ2-2, with no clear D. The sequence derives from a female donor in good health, serving as a healthy control. The sequenced sample consisted of memory CD4+ T cells from blood. In DNA, the CDR3 is TGTGCCAGCAGCGTAGACCCAGCGACTAACACCGGGGAGCTGTTTTTT. Translating gives CASSVDPATNTGELFF. Together with reference TRBV9 and TRBJ2-2, the CDR3 gives the full variable domain: DSGVTQTPKHLITATGQRVTLRCSPRSGDLSVYWYQQSLDQGLQFLIQYYNGEERAKGNILERFSAQQFPDLHSELNLSSLELGDSALYFCASSVDPATNTGELFFGEGSRLTVL.